This record covers a single T cell receptor (beta chain). Antigen: not known. This record belongs to a study of T-cell memory formation after mild COVID-19. Study outcomes and limitations: Later expanders leaned CD4+, whereas clones that contracted between day 15 and 85 were balanced CD4/CD8.

This CDR3 comprises 16 residues. Trimming took 4 bases from V and 6 from J; bases not matched to a gene: 12. TCRdb independently ran MiXCR on the 5' RACE reads; one entry per CDR3 protein. This sample has fewer than 250,000 distinct CDR3 sequences; 27% occur once, and the top ten carry about an eighth. Sequencing input: PBMCs or a T cell subset sorted from them (not recorded which). This chain connects TRBV12-3 or TRBV12-4 to TRBJ2-5; 9 positions agree with TRBD1. This receptor was obtained from an adult woman who had mild COVID-19 (a few samples of this study predate the infection). Cell type and time point are not known. Written as DNA, the CDR3 is TGTGCCAGCAGTTCGCACACAGGGGGCGCAGCGCAGACCCAGTACTTC. Translating it yields CASSSHTGGAAQTQYF.